The 11 T cell receptor beta chains listed next were all sequenced from one sample in a study of cytomegalovirus exposure and HLA in healthy donors. Researchers ran the PCR with 60 Vbeta and 13 Jbeta primers. Sequencing used immunoSEQ multiplex PCR; TCRdb keeps in-frame clones, though not all of them. The table records tens of thousands of clones, 86% of them present only once. Sequenced material: PBMCs. These receptors were taken from a man aged 25 to 40 in good health and CMV-seropositive.

The chain carries TRBV4-1 and TRBJ1-2, with 9 bases lining up with TRBD1. After removal of 4 bases from V and 6 bases from J, the junction contained 9 bases not matched to a gene. Germline CDR1 reads MGHRA; CDR2 reads YSYEKL. The CDR3 runs to 15 residues. The chain's CDR3 is CASSPSTGGIHGYTF. The CDR3 DNA is TGCGCCAGCAGCCCATCGACAGGGGGAATCCATGGCTACACCTTC.

As to this clone: Its ends do not fully match the called genes, so a read error is possible. The CDR3 sequence is CANSSTVSYEQYF. The CDR3 DNA follows: TGTGCCAACAGCTCAACTGTTTCCTACGAGCAGTACTTC. The rearrangement joins TRBV7-9 to TRBJ2-7, with unresolved D. Germline-derived CDR1 and CDR2 are SEHNR and FQNEAQ (reference sequence). This CDR3 region has 13 residues.

This clone was seen just once. The chain couples TRBV4-1 to TRBJ2-5; 16 nucleotides agree with TRBD2. With the DNA end fitting TRBJ2-7 better, the J assignment may be wrong. The CDR3 contains 18 residues. Germline-derived CDR1 and CDR2 are MGHRA and YSYEKL. The CDR3 region has the DNA TGCGCCAGCAGCCATGACCCCGGGACTAGCGGGAGGGTTTACGAGCAGTACTTC. This translates into CASSHDPGTSGRVYEQYF.

This clone was detected a few times. CDR3 loop: CASSIRLATDTQYF. The CDR3 bases are TGTGCCAGTAGTATACGACTAGCGACGGATACGCAGTATTTT. The J gene is TRBJ2-3, the V gene TRBV19; TRBD2 matches 8 bases. Germline CDR1 LNHDA, CDR2 SQIVND (reference sequence). V dropped 2 bases and J dropped 6; count of bases not matched to a gene: 4. CDR3 length: 14 residues.

The V call is TRBV6-5, the J call TRBJ1-2, with D uncertain. The CDR3 runs 15 residues. The germline V gene encodes CDR1 MNHEY and CDR2 SVGAGI. V was clipped by 2 bases and J by 7 bases, with 17 bases between them. In nucleotides, the CDR3 is TGTGCCAGCAGTTACATTGGTGAGGAAGAGGGTGGCTACACCTTC. Encoded protein: CASSYIGEEEGGYTF.

V gene TRBV19 combines with J gene TRBJ2-5; TRBD2 matches 8 bases. The V and J ends lost 1 base and 1 base, in that order; junction bases with no gene match: 5. Germline CDR1 LNHDA, CDR2 SQIVND (reference sequence). The CDR3 contains 16 residues. CDR3 in amino acids: CASSIGSGIGQETQYF. CDR3 in DNA: TGTGCCAGTAGTATAGGTAGCGGGATCGGCCAAGAGACCCAGTACTTC.

This clone was recorded a few times. The chain combines TRBV6-5 with TRBJ2-7; TRBD2 matches at 9 bases. The CDR3 runs 13 residues. From germline, CDR1 is MNHEY and CDR2 SVGAGI. With 4 bases clipped from V and 5 bases from J, the junction kept 3 bases outside the gene matches. CDR3 region: CASSLREGHEQYF. The CDR3 bases are TGTGCCAGCAGTTTGCGGGAGGGCCACGAGCAGTACTTC.

The chain employs TRBV6-5 and TRBJ1-1; no definite D call. Germline assignment: CDR1 MNHEY and CDR2 SVGAGI. The CDR3 covers 12 residues. V was clipped by 6 bases and J by 4 bases, with 9 bases between them. CDR3 loop: CASREVGTEAFF. The CDR3 region has the DNA TGTGCCAGCAGGGAGGTTGGCACTGAAGCTTTCTTT.

The chain has TRBV7-2 and TRBJ1-1; possible D gene TRBD1, 5 bases. CDR1 is SGHTA, CDR2 FQGNSA, per germline. The CDR3 has 14 residues. Trimming pared 2 bases from V and 1 base from J, leaving 8 bases between. CDR3 DNA: TGTGCCAGCAGCTTACGGCAGGGGAACACTGAAGCTTTCTTT. This translates into CASSLRQGNTEAFF.

The rearrangement uses TRBV5-1 and TRBJ2-7; tentative D call: TRBD1 (6 bases). Germline CDR1 is SGHRS and CDR2 is YFSETQ. This CDR3 region has 14 residues. The germline V and J ends were trimmed by 0 bases and 1 base, with 8 bases remaining between them. The CDR3 region is CASSLETGSYEQYF. In DNA, the CDR3 is TGCGCCAGCAGCTTGGAGACAGGATCCTACGAGCAGTACTTC.

This chain links TRBV28 with TRBJ2-3; unclear D gene. Trimming took 6 bases from V and 6 from J, leaving 10 bases between them. CDR1 is MDHEN and CDR2 is SYDVKM in the germline V gene. The CDR3 totals 12 residues. This chain's CDR3 is CASRKPVDTQYF. CDR3 nucleotide sequence: TGTGCCAGCAGAAAGCCGGTGGATACGCAGTATTTT.